The rows below give T cell receptor beta chains drawn from one sample of a study of sequential checkpoint blockade in melanoma. Sequencing was performed with immunoSEQ multiplex PCR; in TCRdb, only in-frame clones are kept and a portion is missing. The table lists 2,000 to 2,500 clones, roughly 19% of them singletons. Here the sequenced sample was tumor tissue (inferred from file names), taken from a patient given nivolumab and ipilimumab in sequence. The origin of the receptors is a human donor with melanoma. CDR3s include the opening cysteine and the closing phenylalanine or tryptophan. Fields, in order: D gene, J gene, clone size, V gene, CDR3 protein, CDR3 DNA. A D gene is named only where the DNA matches it firmly. Only part of the rows carry a size: once, few, many, or a class if the clone is expanded.

d_call: -; j_call: TRBJ2-3; clone_size: few; v_call: TRBV6-8; cdr3_aa: CASRRDGGTDTQYF; cdr3_nt: TGTGCCAGCAGGAGGGACGGAGGCACAGATACGCAGTATTTT
d_call: -; j_call: TRBJ2-3; clone_size: few; v_call: TRBV6-8; cdr3_aa: CASYGPPNPDTQYF; cdr3_nt: TGTGCCAGTTACGGGCCTCCGAATCCAGATACGCAGTATTTT
d_call: TRBD2; j_call: TRBJ2-7; clone_size: few; v_call: TRBV6-8; cdr3_aa: CASTEVTSGAYEQYF; cdr3_nt: TGTGCCAGCACCGAGGTTACTAGCGGAGCCTACGAGCAGTACTTC
d_call: -; j_call: TRBJ1-5; clone_size: many; v_call: TRBV6-8; cdr3_aa: CASCGGAGQPQHF; cdr3_nt: TGTGCCTCCTGTGGGGGGGCAGGTCAGCCCCAGCATTTT
d_call: TRBD1; j_call: TRBJ1-2; clone_size: many; v_call: TRBV11-3; cdr3_aa: CASSTLTGLARLYGYTF; cdr3_nt: TGTGCCAGCAGCACCTTGACAGGGCTCGCTCGACTTTATGGCTACACCTTC
d_call: -; j_call: TRBJ1-2; clone_size: medium-sized; v_call: TRBV11-3; cdr3_aa: CASSLLTGMRGYTF; cdr3_nt: TGTGCCAGCAGCTTATTAACAGGGATGCGAGGCTACACCTTC
d_call: -; j_call: TRBJ2-5; clone_size: once; v_call: TRBV30; cdr3_aa: CAWRESGATQYF; cdr3_nt: TGTGCCTGGAGGGAGAGTGGCGCTACCCAGTACTTC
d_call: TRBD1; j_call: TRBJ2-1; clone_size: -; v_call: TRBV11-3; cdr3_aa: CANSLTQGLHEQFF; cdr3_nt: TGTGCCAACAGCTTGACACAGGGGTTACATGAGCAGTTCTTC
d_call: TRBD2; j_call: TRBJ2-5; clone_size: medium-sized; v_call: TRBV11-3; cdr3_aa: CASSDPRLAGELKETQYF; cdr3_nt: TGTGCCAGCAGCGATCCCAGACTAGCGGGAGAACTTAAAGAGACCCAGTACTTC
d_call: -; j_call: TRBJ1-2; clone_size: -; v_call: TRBV12-5; cdr3_aa: CASTQGQGLRGYTF; cdr3_nt: TGTGCCAGCACCCAGGGGCAAGGGTTGAGGGGCTACACCTTC
d_call: -; j_call: TRBJ2-7; clone_size: -; v_call: TRBV11-3; cdr3_aa: CASSFHRMSYEQYF; cdr3_nt: TGTGCCAGCAGCTTCCACAGAATGTCCTACGAGCAGTACTTC
d_call: TRBD1; j_call: TRBJ2-5; clone_size: few; v_call: TRBV11-3; cdr3_aa: CASSFLDRGRSETQYF; cdr3_nt: TGTGCCAGCAGCTTTTTAGACAGGGGGCGCTCTGAGACCCAGTACTTC
d_call: TRBD1; j_call: TRBJ2-7; clone_size: medium-sized; v_call: TRBV11-3; cdr3_aa: CASSSGTGDTTNYEQYF; cdr3_nt: TGTGCCAGCAGCTCTGGGACAGGGGATACCACCAACTACGAGCAGTACTTC
d_call: TRBD2; j_call: TRBJ2-1; clone_size: few; v_call: TRBV6-8; cdr3_aa: CASSDSSGGANEQFF; cdr3_nt: TGTGCCAGCAGTGACTCTAGCGGGGGGGCCAATGAGCAGTTCTTC
d_call: TRBD2; j_call: TRBJ2-4; clone_size: -; v_call: TRBV29-1; cdr3_aa: CSVEELAGVRGNIQYF; cdr3_nt: TGCAGCGTTGAAGAGCTAGCGGGAGTTCGGGGAAACATTCAGTACTTC
d_call: TRBD1; j_call: TRBJ2-1; clone_size: few; v_call: TRBV30; cdr3_aa: CAYTEASGGRHNEQFF; cdr3_nt: TGTGCCTACACAGAGGCTTCAGGGGGACGCCACAATGAGCAGTTCTTC
d_call: -; j_call: TRBJ1-3; clone_size: medium-sized; v_call: TRBV9; cdr3_aa: CASSVGVTGNTIYF; cdr3_nt: TGTGCCAGCAGCGTAGGTGTGACTGGAAACACCATATATTTT
d_call: -; j_call: TRBJ1-1; clone_size: many; v_call: TRBV4-1; cdr3_aa: CASKQGNTEAFF; cdr3_nt: TGCGCCAGTAAACAGGGGAACACTGAAGCTTTCTTT
d_call: TRBD2; j_call: TRBJ2-1; clone_size: -; v_call: TRBV6-8; cdr3_aa: CASSSLSGRGNEQFF; cdr3_nt: TGTGCCAGCAGTTCCCTTAGCGGGAGAGGGAATGAGCAGTTCTTC
d_call: TRBD1; j_call: TRBJ2-1; clone_size: -; v_call: TRBV6-8; cdr3_aa: CASSYLGQGNEQFF; cdr3_nt: TGTGCCAGCAGTTACTTGGGACAGGGCAATGAGCAGTTCTTC
d_call: -; j_call: TRBJ1-5; clone_size: -; v_call: TRBV4-1; cdr3_aa: CASSQDSQQPQHF; cdr3_nt: TGCGCCAGCAGCCAAGATTCCCAGCAGCCCCAGCATTTT
d_call: TRBD1; j_call: TRBJ2-5; clone_size: -; v_call: TRBV18; cdr3_aa: CASSLGTGLTETQYF; cdr3_nt: TGTGCCAGCTCACTGGGGACAGGGTTGACGGAGACCCAGTACTTC
d_call: TRBD2; j_call: TRBJ2-5; clone_size: few; v_call: TRBV6-8; cdr3_aa: CASSYSGLAVPGYF; cdr3_nt: TGTGCCAGCAGTTACTCGGGACTAGCGGTCCCGGGGTACTTC
d_call: -; j_call: TRBJ1-5; clone_size: once; v_call: TRBV19; cdr3_aa: CASSLGGGTRQPQHF; cdr3_nt: TGTGCCAGTAGCCTGGGGGGCGGGACGAGGCAGCCCCAGCATTTT
d_call: TRBD2; j_call: TRBJ2-5; clone_size: medium-sized; v_call: TRBV11-3; cdr3_aa: CASSLPGGLETQYF; cdr3_nt: TGTGCCAGCAGCTTACCGGGGGGGCTGGAGACCCAGTACTTC
d_call: TRBD1; j_call: TRBJ1-2; clone_size: few; v_call: TRBV11-3; cdr3_aa: CASSFSGTGGGYTF; cdr3_nt: TGTGCCAGCAGCTTCTCCGGGACAGGGGGCGGCTACACCTTC